What follows are 5 T cell receptor beta chains derived from one specimen sequenced in a study of T cell changes during pregnancy in multiple sclerosis (dated by TCRdb to about 2019). The library relied on the immunoSEQ multiplex PCR assay. Imported from immuneACCESS, the table was reduced by TCRdb to in-frame sequences with V and J called. These copies leave out some clones; in studies compared against another copy, an unresolved V gene accounts for under half, and the cause of the remainder is not known. The sample includes around 80,000 clones, with about 90% observed a single time. The top ten clones comprise roughly 2.5% of the sample. The sample here was peripheral blood, taken before pregnancy. The receptors here all came from a female donor with multiple sclerosis, enrolled in a pregnancy study.

The V call is TRBV15, the J call TRBJ2-3; tentative D call: TRBD2 (6 bases). Trimming removed 3 bases at V and 0 bases at J, with 10 bases between. In germline, CDR1 is LNHNV, CDR2 YYDKDF (reference sequence). The CDR3 loop spans 15 amino acids. In DNA form, the CDR3 reads TGTGCCACCAGCAGGACCGGGACTAGCACAGATACGCAGTATTTT. Translation: CATSRTGTSTDTQYF.

The rearrangement joins TRBV27 to TRBJ1-5, with D unresolved. This CDR3 contains 14 residues. Trimming removed 2 bases at V and 4 bases at J, with 9 bases between. Germline V gene lookup returns CDR1 MNHEY and CDR2 SMNVEV (reference sequence). CDR3 loop: CASSLRSSNQPQHF. The CDR3 nucleotides read TGTGCCAGCAGTTTACGGAGCTCTAATCAGCCCCAGCATTTT.

This chain links TRBV5-1 with TRBJ2-3, with D tentatively TRBD2 (5 bases). Germline values: CDR1 SGHRS, CDR2 YFSETQ. The CDR3 runs to 15 residues. V lost 4 bases to trimming and J lost 3 bases, with 15 bases between them. The CDR3: CASSTGRRGTDTQYF. The CDR3 nucleotides are TGCGCCAGCAGCACCGGGCGCAGAGGGACAGATACGCAGTATTTT.

The chain links TRBV27 to TRBJ2-7, with 7 bases that match TRBD1. V was pared by 3 bases and J by 3 bases, with 23 bases of the junction left unmatched. This CDR3 spans 20 amino acids. CDR1 and CDR2 (germline): MNHEY, SMNVEV (reference sequence). The CDR3 DNA sequence: TGTGCCAGCAGTTTCGGCACCGGGACAGTACCTCCAAGAGGGATCTACGAGCAGTACTTC. It codes for CASSFGTGTVPPRGIYEQYF.

The chain is built from TRBV5-1 and TRBJ2-1; tentatively, D is TRBD2 (5 bases). Trimming cost V 0 bases and J 3 bases, with 13 bases left between them. Germline loops: CDR1 SGHRS, CDR2 YFSETQ. The CDR3 has 16 amino acids. In DNA, the CDR3 is TGCGCCAGCAGCTTGGTAGGTGGGAGAAACTACAATGAGCAGTTCTTC. It codes for CASSLVGGRNYNEQFF.